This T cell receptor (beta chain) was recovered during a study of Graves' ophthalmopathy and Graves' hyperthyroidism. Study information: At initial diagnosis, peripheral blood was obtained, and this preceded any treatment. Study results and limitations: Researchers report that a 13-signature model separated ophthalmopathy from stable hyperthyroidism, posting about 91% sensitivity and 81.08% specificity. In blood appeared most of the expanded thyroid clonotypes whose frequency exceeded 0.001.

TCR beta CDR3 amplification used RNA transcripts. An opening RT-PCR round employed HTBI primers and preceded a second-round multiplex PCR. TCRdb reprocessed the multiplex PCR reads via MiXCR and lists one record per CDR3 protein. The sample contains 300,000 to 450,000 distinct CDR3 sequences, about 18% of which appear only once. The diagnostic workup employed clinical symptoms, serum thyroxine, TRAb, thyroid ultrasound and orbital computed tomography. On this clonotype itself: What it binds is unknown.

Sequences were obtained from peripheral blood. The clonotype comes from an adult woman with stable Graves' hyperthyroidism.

The CDR3 bases are TGTGCCAGCAGCCCCGACATCGGGACAGGGGACTATGGCTACACCTTC. Translating it yields CASSPDIGTGDYGYTF. The chain couples TRBV11-2 to TRBJ1-2; 10 bases fit TRBD1. With 5 bases clipped from V and 3 bases from J, the junction kept 9 bases outside the gene matches. This CDR3 comprises 16 residues. CDR1 and CDR2 (germline): SGHAT, FQNNGV.